The clone carrying this T cell receptor (beta chain) has a count of ten or more. Because the CDR3 is missing its conserved closing phenylalanine or tryptophan, this is likely a read error. Germline values: CDR1 DFQATT, CDR2 SNEGSKA (reference sequence). The V and J ends lost 4 bases and 10 bases respectively, with 14 bases between them. CDR3 size: 13 residues. Time point reported: longitudinal time-point 2. The data were taken from a study of neurological immune-mediated disorders. With 10-nucleotide random UMIs included, cDNA was synthesized by 5'RACE. TCRdb ran MiXCR on the 5' RACE reads and lists one entry per CDR3 protein. The sample lists around 90,000 distinct CDR3 sequences, about 13% occurring once.

The sequence derives from a female donor with HTLV-1-associated myelopathy (HAM/TSP). The source material was PBMCs. The V and J genes are TRBV20-1 and TRBJ1-6; the D gene is possibly TRBD1 (6 bases). CDR3 protein: CSAIITGNSPLHL. The DNA for the CDR3 is TGCAGTGCTATAATCACAGGGAACTCACCCCTCCACCTT.